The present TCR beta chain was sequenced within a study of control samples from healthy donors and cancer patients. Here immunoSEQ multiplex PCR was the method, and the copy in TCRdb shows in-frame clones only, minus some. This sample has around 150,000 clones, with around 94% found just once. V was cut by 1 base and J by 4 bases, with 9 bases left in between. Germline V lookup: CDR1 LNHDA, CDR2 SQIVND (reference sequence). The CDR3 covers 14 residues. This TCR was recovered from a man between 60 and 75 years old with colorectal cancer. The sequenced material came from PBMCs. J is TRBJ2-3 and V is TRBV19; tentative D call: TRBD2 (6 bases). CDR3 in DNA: TGTGCCAGTAGTATAGGGGGGACTCCAGATACGCAGTATTTT. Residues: CASSIGGTPDTQYF.